These T cell receptor beta chains were read from a single sample in a study of shared clonotypes between healthy human individuals. Measured with immunoSEQ multiplex PCR; TCRdb has only the in-frame clones, and not every one. The sample consists of about 2,200,000 clones, 90% to 95% of them appearing once. The sequenced sample was naive CD8+ T cells from PBMCs. The receptors originated from a man in his late teens or twenties in good health. Some clones in this sample may be carry-over from other donors' samples. Each CDR3 is given with its conserved first and last residue. D genes are given only for firm matches. Part of the rows lack a size; the others show once, few, many or a class for expanded clones.

clone size: -; J gene: TRBJ2-2; V gene: TRBV27; D gene: TRBD1; CDR3 DNA: TGTGCCAGCAGTTGGGACAGGGGAGGAACCGGGGAGCTGTTTTTT; CDR3 protein: CASSWDRGGTGELFF
clone size: -; J gene: TRBJ1-1; V gene: TRBV28; D gene: -; CDR3 DNA: TGTGCCAGCAGCCGTACAAGGGACACTGAAGCTTTCTTT; CDR3 protein: CASSRTRDTEAFF
clone size: -; J gene: TRBJ1-2; V gene: TRBV7-6; D gene: TRBD1; CDR3 DNA: TGTGCCAGCAGCTTAGCCAAACAGGGGGTGAGAATTAACTATGGCTACACCTTC; CDR3 protein: CASSLAKQGVRINYGYTF
clone size: -; J gene: TRBJ2-3; V gene: TRBV7-8; D gene: -; CDR3 DNA: TGTGCCAGCAGCCCCGACGGGAGCTTTCTGAGTCAGGGTACGCAGTATTTT; CDR3 protein: CASSPDGSFLSQGTQYF
clone size: -; J gene: TRBJ2-7; V gene: TRBV4-1; D gene: -; CDR3 DNA: TGCGCCAGCAGCCAAGATGTTTCGGACTACGAGCAGTACTTC; CDR3 protein: CASSQDVSDYEQYF
clone size: -; J gene: TRBJ2-7; V gene: TRBV21-1; D gene: -; CDR3 DNA: TGTGCCATCCTCCATTGGGCGGGAGTGGCGAGGGAGCAGTACTTC; CDR3 protein: CAILHWAGVAREQYF
clone size: -; J gene: TRBJ2-5; V gene: TRBV7-3; D gene: -; CDR3 DNA: TGTGCCAGCAGCCCTTACCGCGGAAGGCCGGAGACCCAGTACTTC; CDR3 protein: CASSPYRGRPETQYF
clone size: -; J gene: TRBJ2-3; V gene: TRBV16; D gene: -; CDR3 DNA: TGTGCCAGCAGCCGCGGACAGTACACAGATACGCAGTATTTT; CDR3 protein: CASSRGQYTDTQYF
clone size: -; J gene: TRBJ2-7; V gene: TRBV28; D gene: -; CDR3 DNA: TGTGCCAGCAGATTAAATAGCGGCTACGAGCAGTACTTC; CDR3 protein: CASRLNSGYEQYF
clone size: -; J gene: TRBJ1-1; V gene: TRBV5-1; D gene: -; CDR3 DNA: TGCGCCAGCAGCTTGGGGGTACTGGGAAAAATGAACACTGAAGCTTTCTTT; CDR3 protein: CASSLGVLGKMNTEAFF
clone size: once; J gene: TRBJ2-7; V gene: TRBV11-2; D gene: -; CDR3 DNA: TGTGCCAGCAGCTTAGGTAGTACTTGGGAGCAGTACTTC; CDR3 protein: CASSLGSTWEQYF
clone size: -; J gene: TRBJ2-2; V gene: TRBV11-2; D gene: -; CDR3 DNA: TGTGCCAGCAGCCTTCTGGGGAGGACCGGGGAGCTGTTTTTT; CDR3 protein: CASSLLGRTGELFF
clone size: -; J gene: TRBJ1-4; V gene: TRBV7-6; D gene: -; CDR3 DNA: TGTGCCAGCAGCTTAAGGGGACTGGCTAATGAAAAACTGTTTTTT; CDR3 protein: CASSLRGLANEKLFF
clone size: -; J gene: TRBJ2-1; V gene: TRBV7-9; D gene: TRBD2; CDR3 DNA: TGTGCCAGCAGCTCGCCTAGGGGGACTAGGTCTTACAATGAGCAGTTCTTC; CDR3 protein: CASSSPRGTRSYNEQFF
clone size: -; J gene: TRBJ2-7; V gene: TRBV10-1; D gene: -; CDR3 DNA: TGCGCCAGCAGTGAGGACGGGAGCTCCTACGAGCAGTACTTC; CDR3 protein: CASSEDGSSYEQYF
clone size: once; J gene: TRBJ2-2; V gene: TRBV5-1; D gene: -; CDR3 DNA: TGCGCCAGCAGCTTGGTCGGGATGGCGGAGCTGTTTTTT; CDR3 protein: CASSLVGMAELFF
clone size: -; J gene: TRBJ2-7; V gene: TRBV11-2; D gene: -; CDR3 DNA: TGTGCCAGCGGCACTTCCCCTTACGAGCAGTACTTC; CDR3 protein: CASGTSPYEQYF
clone size: -; J gene: TRBJ1-2; V gene: TRBV6-5; D gene: -; CDR3 DNA: TGTGCCAGCAGGCCATCGGCCTCTAGCTATGGCTACACCTTC; CDR3 protein: CASRPSASSYGYTF
clone size: few; J gene: TRBJ1-3; V gene: TRBV30; D gene: -; CDR3 DNA: TGTGCCTGCCTCCGGGACTCAAGAACCGGAAACACCATATATTTT; CDR3 protein: CACLRDSRTGNTIYF
clone size: -; J gene: TRBJ1-2; V gene: TRBV29-1; D gene: -; CDR3 DNA: TGCAGCGTTCGGTCAGACAGCTATGGCTACACCTTC; CDR3 protein: CSVRSDSYGYTF
clone size: -; J gene: TRBJ2-5; V gene: TRBV13; D gene: -; CDR3 DNA: TGTGCCAGCAGCTTAAGTAGGCTAGCCGAAGAGACCCAGTACTTC; CDR3 protein: CASSLSRLAEETQYF
clone size: -; J gene: TRBJ2-1; V gene: TRBV2; D gene: -; CDR3 DNA: TGTGCCAGCAGTGAAGTGGGCGCCGTCCCTGAGCAGTTCTTC; CDR3 protein: CASSEVGAVPEQFF
clone size: -; J gene: TRBJ2-1; V gene: TRBV29-1; D gene: -; CDR3 DNA: TGCAGCGTTGATAGGGCAGGCTACAATGAGCAGTTCTTC; CDR3 protein: CSVDRAGYNEQFF
clone size: -; J gene: TRBJ2-7; V gene: TRBV28; D gene: TRBD2; CDR3 DNA: TGTGCCAGCAGTTTACCGAAGCGGGAGGGCTCTTACGAGCAGTACTTC; CDR3 protein: CASSLPKREGSYEQYF
clone size: -; J gene: TRBJ1-5; V gene: TRBV19; D gene: -; CDR3 DNA: TGTGCCAGTAGTATTTATCCCTTGGCCAATCAGCCCCAGCATTTT; CDR3 protein: CASSIYPLANQPQHF
clone size: -; J gene: TRBJ2-2; V gene: TRBV14; D gene: -; CDR3 DNA: TGTGCCAGCAGCCAAGGAAGAGGGGGAGTCGGGGAGCTGTTTTTT; CDR3 protein: CASSQGRGGVGELFF
clone size: -; J gene: TRBJ1-4; V gene: TRBV6-1; D gene: -; CDR3 DNA: TGTGCCAGCAGTGAGGACCCCTCTGCTAATGAAAAACTGTTTTTT; CDR3 protein: CASSEDPSANEKLFF
clone size: -; J gene: TRBJ2-1; V gene: TRBV7-9; D gene: -; CDR3 DNA: TGTGCCAGCAGCTCGTCGGCGGGATATGACCAGGAGCAGTTCTTC; CDR3 protein: CASSSSAGYDQEQFF
clone size: once; J gene: TRBJ2-1; V gene: TRBV30; D gene: -; CDR3 DNA: TGTGCCTGGAGTGACCTGGACTACTCCTACAATGAGCAGTTCTTC; CDR3 protein: CAWSDLDYSYNEQFF
clone size: -; J gene: TRBJ2-7; V gene: TRBV10-3; D gene: -; CDR3 DNA: TGTGCCATCAGCCGAATGACGCGACAGGGAGGCTCCTACGAGCAGTACTTC; CDR3 protein: CAISRMTRQGGSYEQYF
clone size: -; J gene: TRBJ2-7; V gene: TRBV29-1; D gene: -; CDR3 DNA: TGCAGCGTCGTGGACTACAATTTCCCCTACGAGCAGTACTTC; CDR3 protein: CSVVDYNFPYEQYF
clone size: -; J gene: TRBJ2-1; V gene: TRBV4-1; D gene: -; CDR3 DNA: TGCGCCAGCAGCCAAGAGGTCGGGCTAAACAATGAGCAGTTCTTC; CDR3 protein: CASSQEVGLNNEQFF